The sequence of this T cell receptor (beta chain) was determined in a study of human T cells and chemical hapten exposure. This clonotype was observed many times. The time point is: pre-sensitization, week 0. Described treatment: therapeutic diphenylcyclopropenone sensitization with weekly scalp DPC. This CDR3 is 14 amino acids long. Between the trimmed V and J ends, which lost 0 bases and 3 bases, there was a span of 6 bases. MiXCR, applied by TCRdb to the RACE reads, yields one record per CDR3 protein. The sample yields 350,000 to 450,000 distinct CDR3 sequences, roughly 5% seen once. The sequence was obtained from a woman between 50 and 59 years old with alopecia areata. Some clones in this sample may be carry-over from other donors' samples. This chain uses TRBV12-3 or TRBV12-4 with TRBJ2-4; possibly TRBD1 for D (6 bases). Sample: whole blood, taken in connection with sensitization to the hapten diphenylcyclopropenone (DPC). CDR3 bases: TGTGCCAGCAGTTTAGCAGGGGGCAAAAACATTCAGTACTTC. Encoded protein: CASSLAGGKNIQYF.